This entry lists 11 T cell receptor beta chains sequenced from one sample in a study of cytomegalovirus exposure and HLA in healthy donors. PCR was performed using 60 Vbeta and 13 Jbeta primers. Assay: immunoSEQ multiplex PCR; the TCRdb copy retains only in-frame clones and omits some. The sample shows 150,000 to 200,000 clones, around four fifths of them seen only once. Sequenced material: PBMCs. Source of these receptors: a man between 45 and 60 years old in good health and CMV-seropositive.

The chain recombines TRBV6-5 with TRBJ2-7, with 10 bases lining up with TRBD1. CDR1 MNHEY and CDR2 SVGAGI come from the germline V gene. V was clipped by 5 bases and J by 5 bases; unmatched bases: 6. The CDR3 contains 14 residues. The CDR3, as DNA: TGTGCCAGCAGTCTTGACAGGGGGCCGGACGAGCAGTACTTC. This codes for CASSLDRGPDEQYF.

The chain links TRBV9 to TRBJ2-2, with 10 positions matching TRBD1. CDR1 is SGDLS and CDR2 is YYNGEE in the germline V gene. This CDR3 comprises 15 residues. J was trimmed by 5 bases and V by 0 bases; bases with no gene match: 1. CDR3 in amino acids: CASSVGTGGTGELFF. The CDR3 region has the DNA TGTGCCAGCAGCGTAGGGACAGGGGGAACCGGGGAGCTGTTTTTT.

The chain uses TRBV5-4 and TRBJ2-2; TRBD1 agrees at 11 bases. The CDR3 extends over 15 amino acids. CDR1 and CDR2 (germline): SGHNT, YYREEE (reference sequence). Trimming cost V 4 bases and J 4 bases; bases outside gene matches: 3. The CDR3 sequence: CASSRTGGGTGELFF. Here the CDR3 DNA reads TGTGCCAGCAGCCGGACAGGGGGCGGCACCGGGGAGCTGTTTTTT.

CDR3 DNA: TGTGCCACCAGCAGCACGACGGGGGACGGAGGAGCCTACGAGCAGTACTTC. This gives the protein CATSSTTGDGGAYEQYF. This chain links TRBV15 with TRBJ2-7; D possibly corresponds to TRBD2 (6 bases). CDR3 length: 17 residues. Germline V gene data show CDR1 as LNHNV and CDR2 as YYDKDF (reference sequence). V was cut by 3 bases and J by 2 bases, with 20 bases left in between.

The chain recombines TRBV23-1 with TRBJ2-7, with D unresolved. TRBV23-1 qualifies as an ORF whose function is uncertain. CDR3 length: 16 amino acids. The V end lost 8 bases, the J end lost 0 bases, and 20 bases lay between the germline ends. The CDR3 DNA reads as TGCGCCAGCCGCAGCATCGACTGCCGGAGCTCCTACGAGCAGTACTTC. It codes for CASRSIDCRSSYEQYF.

This rearrangement joins TRBV27 to TRBJ2-5, with 8 bases matching TRBD2. The CDR3 has 15 amino acids. After removal of 4 bases from V and 4 bases from J, the junction contained 8 bases not matched to a gene. CDR1 and CDR2 (germline): MNHEY, SMNVEV (reference sequence). CDR3 in amino acids: CASSSSGGLVETQYF. The DNA for the CDR3 is TGTGCCAGCAGTTCGAGCGGGGGACTAGTAGAGACCCAGTACTTC.

The V call is TRBV28, the J call TRBJ1-2; 9 bases agree with TRBD1. With V trimmed by 6 bases and J by 8 bases, 10 bases remained unmatched. The CDR3 has 14 residues. The V gene's germline CDR1 is MDHEN and CDR2 SYDVKM. CDR3 amino acids: CASSLQGAQGGYTF. As DNA, the CDR3 is TGTGCCAGCAGCCTACAGGGGGCGCAGGGCGGCTACACCTTC.

The genes are TRBV11-3 and TRBJ1-1; no firm D call. Germline-derived CDR1 and CDR2 are SGHNT and YENEEA. V lost 3 bases to trimming and J lost 0 bases, with 5 bases between them. This CDR3 has 13 residues. In nucleotides, the CDR3 is TGTGCCAGCAGCTTTAACATGAACACTGAAGCTTTCTTT. Amino acids: CASSFNMNTEAFF.

This clone was recorded only once. The chain employs TRBV6-6 and TRBJ2-3, with D maybe TRBD1 (5 bases). In germline, CDR1 is MNHNY, CDR2 SVGAGI (reference sequence). The CDR3 extends over 14 amino acids. Between the trimmed V and J ends, which lost 2 bases and 1 base, there was a span of 7 bases. CDR3 in DNA: TGTGCCAGCAGTTACGTACAGGGCACAGATACGCAGTATTTT. Its protein is CASSYVQGTDTQYF.

This clone was recorded once. The V call is TRBV7-9, the J call TRBJ2-1; a weak D match, TRBD2 (7 bases). The ends were cut back, 5 bases at V and 6 bases at J, with 17 bases in the middle. From germline, CDR1 is SEHNR and CDR2 FQNEAQ (reference sequence). The CDR3 loop spans 15 amino acids. The chain's CDR3 is CASSLTGGPTNEQFF. The CDR3 DNA reads as TGTGCCAGCAGCCTGACGGGGGGCCCCACCAATGAGCAGTTCTTC. The full variable domain, completed using reference TRBV7-9 and TRBJ2-1, is DTGVSQNPRHKITKRGQNVTFRCDPISEHNRLYWYRQTLGQGPEFLTYFQNEAQLEKSRLLSDRFSAERPKGSFSTLEIQRTEQGDSAMYLCASSLTGGPTNEQFFGPGTRLTVL.

In its sample, this clone was seen a few times. V gene TRBV25-1 combines with J gene TRBJ1-1, with 7 positions matching TRBD1. The CDR3 has 16 residues. Germline lookup yields CDR1 MGHDK and CDR2 SYGVNS. The ends lost 3 bases at V and 0 bases at J; junction bases unmatched: 7. The CDR3 nucleotides read TGTGCCAGCAGTGATAACCGGGACAGTTTGAACACTGAAGCTTTCTTT. Translation gives CASSDNRDSLNTEAFF.